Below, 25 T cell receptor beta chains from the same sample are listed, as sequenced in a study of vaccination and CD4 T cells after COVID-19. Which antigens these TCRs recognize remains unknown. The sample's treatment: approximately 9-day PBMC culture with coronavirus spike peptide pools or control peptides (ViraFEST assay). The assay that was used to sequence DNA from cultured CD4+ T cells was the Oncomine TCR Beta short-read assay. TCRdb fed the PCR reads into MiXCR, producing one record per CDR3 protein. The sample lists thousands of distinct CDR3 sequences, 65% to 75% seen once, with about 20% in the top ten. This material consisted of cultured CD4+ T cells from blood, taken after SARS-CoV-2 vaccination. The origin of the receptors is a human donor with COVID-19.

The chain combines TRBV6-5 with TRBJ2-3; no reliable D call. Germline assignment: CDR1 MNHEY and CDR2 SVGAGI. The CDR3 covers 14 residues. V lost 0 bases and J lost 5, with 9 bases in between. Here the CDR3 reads CASSYSIRKDTQYF. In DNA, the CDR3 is TGTGCCAGCAGTTACTCGATACGAAAAGATACGCAGTATTTT.

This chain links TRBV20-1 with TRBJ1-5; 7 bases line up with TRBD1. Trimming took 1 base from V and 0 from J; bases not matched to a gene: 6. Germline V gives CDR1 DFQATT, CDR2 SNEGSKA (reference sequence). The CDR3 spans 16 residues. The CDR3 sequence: CSARADQGGSNQPQHF. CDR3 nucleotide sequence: TGCAGTGCTAGAGCCGATCAGGGGGGTAGCAATCAGCCCCAGCATTTT.

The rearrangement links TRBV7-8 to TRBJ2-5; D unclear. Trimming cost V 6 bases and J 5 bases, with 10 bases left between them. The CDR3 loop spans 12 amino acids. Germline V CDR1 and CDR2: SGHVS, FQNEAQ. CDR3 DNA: TGTGCCAGCAGGTCACTTGGGGAGACCCAGTACTTC. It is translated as CASRSLGETQYF.

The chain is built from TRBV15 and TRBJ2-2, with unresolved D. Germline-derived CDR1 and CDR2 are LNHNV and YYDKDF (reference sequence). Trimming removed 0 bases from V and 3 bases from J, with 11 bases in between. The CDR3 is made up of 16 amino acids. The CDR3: CATSRDGIGYTGELFF. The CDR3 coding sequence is TGTGCCACCAGCAGAGATGGTATCGGTTACACCGGGGAGCTGTTTTTT.

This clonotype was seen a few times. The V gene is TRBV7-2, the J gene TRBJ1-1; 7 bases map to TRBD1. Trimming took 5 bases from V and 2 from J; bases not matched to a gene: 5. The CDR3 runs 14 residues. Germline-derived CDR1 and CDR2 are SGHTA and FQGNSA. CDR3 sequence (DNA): TGTGCCAGCAGCCCCGACAGGGTCAACACTGAAGCTTTCTTT. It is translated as CASSPDRVNTEAFF. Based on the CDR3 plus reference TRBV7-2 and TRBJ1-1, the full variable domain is GAGVSQSPSNKVTEKGKDVELRCDPISGHTALYWYRQSLGQGLEFLIYFQGNSAPDKSGLPSDRFSAERTGGSVSTLTIQRTQQEDSAVYLCASSPDRVNTEAFFGQGTRLTVV.

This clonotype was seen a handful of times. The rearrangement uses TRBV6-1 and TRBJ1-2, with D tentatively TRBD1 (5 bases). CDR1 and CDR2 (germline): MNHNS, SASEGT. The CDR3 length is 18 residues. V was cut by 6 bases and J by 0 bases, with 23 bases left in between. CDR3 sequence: CASSLYGATLGANYGYTF. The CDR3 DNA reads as TGTGCCAGCAGCCTGTACGGGGCCACCCTGGGAGCTAACTATGGCTACACCTTC.

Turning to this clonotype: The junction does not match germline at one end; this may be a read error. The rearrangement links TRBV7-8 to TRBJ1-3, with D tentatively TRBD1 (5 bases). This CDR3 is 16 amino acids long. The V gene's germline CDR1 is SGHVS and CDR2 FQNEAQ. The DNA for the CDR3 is TGTGCCAGCAGACATTCCGACAGACCCTCTGAAAACACCATATATTTT. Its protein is CASRHSDRPSENTIYF.

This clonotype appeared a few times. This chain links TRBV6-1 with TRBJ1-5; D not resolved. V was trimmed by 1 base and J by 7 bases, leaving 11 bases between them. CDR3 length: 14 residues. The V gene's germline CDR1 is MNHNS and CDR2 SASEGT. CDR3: CASSEGRAEQPQHF. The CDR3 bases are TGTGCCAGCAGTGAAGGGAGGGCGGAACAGCCCCAGCATTTT.

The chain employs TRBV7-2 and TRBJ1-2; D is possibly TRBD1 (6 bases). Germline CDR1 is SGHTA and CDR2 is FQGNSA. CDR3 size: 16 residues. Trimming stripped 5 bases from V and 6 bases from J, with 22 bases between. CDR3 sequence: CASSTHTGGARDGYTF. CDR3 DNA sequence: TGTGCCAGCAGCACACACACCGGGGGCGCCCGTGATGGCTACACCTTC.

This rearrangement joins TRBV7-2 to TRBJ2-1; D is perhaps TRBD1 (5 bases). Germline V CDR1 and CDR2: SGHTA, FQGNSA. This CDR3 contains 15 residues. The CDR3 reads CATRRDSSSYNEQFF. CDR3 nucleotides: TGTGCGACCCGGCGCGACAGCAGCTCCTACAATGAGCAGTTCTTC.

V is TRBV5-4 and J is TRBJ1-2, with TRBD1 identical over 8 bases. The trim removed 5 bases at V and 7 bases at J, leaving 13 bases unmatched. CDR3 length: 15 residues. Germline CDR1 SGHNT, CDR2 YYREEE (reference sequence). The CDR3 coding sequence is TGTGCCAGCAGTTACTGGACAGGGACAATGGGTGGCTACACCTTC. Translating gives CASSYWTGTMGGYTF.

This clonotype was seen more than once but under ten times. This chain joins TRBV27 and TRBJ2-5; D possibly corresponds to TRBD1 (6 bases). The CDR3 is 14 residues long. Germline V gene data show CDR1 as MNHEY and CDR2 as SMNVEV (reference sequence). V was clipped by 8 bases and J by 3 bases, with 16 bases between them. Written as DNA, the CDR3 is TGTGCCAGCCGGGGACACGTAGGTGAAGAGACCCAGTACTTC. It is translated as CASRGHVGEETQYF.

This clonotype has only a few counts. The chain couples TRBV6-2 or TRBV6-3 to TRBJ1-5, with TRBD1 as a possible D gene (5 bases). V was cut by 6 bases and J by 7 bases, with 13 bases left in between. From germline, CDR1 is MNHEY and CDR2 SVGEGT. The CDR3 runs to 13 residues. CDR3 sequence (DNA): TGTGCCAGCAGGGAGGGGCCAAGACAGCCCCAGCATTTT. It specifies CASREGPRQPQHF.

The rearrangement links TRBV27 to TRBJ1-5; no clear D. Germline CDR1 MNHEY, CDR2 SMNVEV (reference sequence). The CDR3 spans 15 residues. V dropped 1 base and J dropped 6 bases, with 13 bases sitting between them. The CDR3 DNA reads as TGTGCCAGCAGTTTATTAATAGAGCCCACTCAGCCCCAGCATTTT. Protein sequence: CASSLLIEPTQPQHF.

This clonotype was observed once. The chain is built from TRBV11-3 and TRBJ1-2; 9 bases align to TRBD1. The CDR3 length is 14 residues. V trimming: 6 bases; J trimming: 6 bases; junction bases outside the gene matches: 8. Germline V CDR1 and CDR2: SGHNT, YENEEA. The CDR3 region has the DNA TGTGCCAGCAGTTATACAGGGGGCATCGATGGCTACACCTTC. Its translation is CASSYTGGIDGYTF.

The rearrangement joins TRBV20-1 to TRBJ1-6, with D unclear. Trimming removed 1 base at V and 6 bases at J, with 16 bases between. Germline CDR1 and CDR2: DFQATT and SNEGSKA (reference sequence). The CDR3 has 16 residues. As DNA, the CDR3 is TGCAGTGCTAGAGTTCGGGCCCCTAACCTTAATTCACCCCTCCACTTT. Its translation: CSARVRAPNLNSPLHF.

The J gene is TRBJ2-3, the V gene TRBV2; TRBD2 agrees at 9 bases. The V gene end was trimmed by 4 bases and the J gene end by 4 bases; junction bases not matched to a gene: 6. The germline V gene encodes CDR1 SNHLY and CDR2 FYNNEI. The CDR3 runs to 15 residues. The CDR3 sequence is CASSVGGGAADTQYF. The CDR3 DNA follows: TGTGCCAGCAGTGTAGGCGGGGGGGCCGCAGATACGCAGTATTTT.

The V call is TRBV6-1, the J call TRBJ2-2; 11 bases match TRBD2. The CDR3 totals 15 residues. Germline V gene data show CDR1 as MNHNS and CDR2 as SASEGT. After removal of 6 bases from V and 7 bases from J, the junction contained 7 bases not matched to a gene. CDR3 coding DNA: TGTGCCAGCAGAACCACTAGCGGGGGTATCGGGGAGCTGTTTTTT. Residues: CASRTTSGGIGELFF.

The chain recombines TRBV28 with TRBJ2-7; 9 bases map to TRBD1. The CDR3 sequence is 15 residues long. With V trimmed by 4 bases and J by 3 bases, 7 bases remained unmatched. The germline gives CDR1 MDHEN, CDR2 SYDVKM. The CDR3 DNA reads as TGTGCCAGCAGTTCTCCGGGACAGGGAGGCTACGAGCAGTACTTC. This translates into CASSSPGQGGYEQYF.

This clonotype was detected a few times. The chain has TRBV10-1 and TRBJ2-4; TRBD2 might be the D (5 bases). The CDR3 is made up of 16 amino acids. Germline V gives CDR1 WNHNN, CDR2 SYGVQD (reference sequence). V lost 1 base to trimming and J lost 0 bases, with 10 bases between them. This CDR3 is CASSELEVLAKNIQYF. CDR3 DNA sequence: TGCGCCAGCAGTGAGTTGGAGGTACTAGCCAAAAACATTCAGTACTTC.

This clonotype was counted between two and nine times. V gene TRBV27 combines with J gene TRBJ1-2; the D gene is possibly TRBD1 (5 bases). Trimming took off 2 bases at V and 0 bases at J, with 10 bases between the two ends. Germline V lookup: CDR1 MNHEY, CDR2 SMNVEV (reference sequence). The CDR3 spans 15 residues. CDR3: CASSLGGLSNYGYTF. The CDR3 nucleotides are TGTGCCAGCAGTTTAGGGGGACTCTCTAACTATGGCTACACCTTC.

The CDR3 protein is CASGVPPTDTQYF. Here the CDR3 DNA reads TGTGCCAGCGGGGTCCCACCCACAGATACGCAGTATTTT. V usage is TRBV7-9 and J usage is TRBJ2-3; no clear D. The germline V gene has CDR1 SEHNR and CDR2 FQNEAQ (reference sequence). Trimming took 8 bases from V and 2 from J, leaving 11 bases between them. This CDR3 has 13 amino acids.

CDR3 DNA: TGTGCCAGCATAACAGGATTGGAGCTCCAGCATTTT. The encoded protein is CASITGLELQHF. The chain is built from TRBV6-1 and TRBJ1-5, with TRBD1 as a possible D gene (5 bases). This CDR3 has 12 amino acids. The V gene's germline CDR1 is MNHNS and CDR2 SASEGT. Between the trimmed V and J ends, which lost 7 bases and 12 bases, there was a span of 16 bases.

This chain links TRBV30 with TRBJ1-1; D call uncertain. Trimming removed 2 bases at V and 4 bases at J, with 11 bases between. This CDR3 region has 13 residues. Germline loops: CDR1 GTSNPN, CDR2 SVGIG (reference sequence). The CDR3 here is CAWSIAVLTEAFF. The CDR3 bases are TGTGCCTGGAGTATCGCCGTGCTCACTGAAGCTTTCTTT.

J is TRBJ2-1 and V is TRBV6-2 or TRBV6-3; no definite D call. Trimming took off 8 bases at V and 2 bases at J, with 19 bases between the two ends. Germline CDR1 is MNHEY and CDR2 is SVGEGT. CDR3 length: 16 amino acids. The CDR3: CASQSPTIGPYNEQFF. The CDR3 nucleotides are TGTGCCAGCCAGTCCCCCACTATAGGCCCCTACAATGAGCAGTTCTTC.